These T cell receptor beta chains were read from a single sample in a study of Graves' ophthalmopathy and Graves' hyperthyroidism. Via MiXCR, TCRdb re-called the multiplex PCR reads, giving one row per CDR3 protein. The sample has about 400,000 distinct CDR3 sequences, 21% seen once. Material for sequencing was peripheral blood. All receptors derive from a woman aged 18 to 35 with stable Graves' hyperthyroidism. Both conserved end residues are part of each CDR3. Fields, in order: clone size, D gene, V gene, J gene, CDR3 protein, CDR3 DNA. D genes are given only for firm matches. Where a row states a size, it is once, few, many or the class of an expanded clone; other rows omit it.

clone size: many
D gene: NA
V gene: TRBV28
J gene: TRBJ1-1
CDR3 protein: CASSPGIFTEAFF
CDR3 DNA: TGTGCCAGCAGTCCAGGGATCTTCACTGAAGCTTTCTTT

clone size: many
D gene: NA
V gene: TRBV11-1
J gene: TRBJ2-5
CDR3 protein: CASSLADATQYF
CDR3 DNA: TGTGCCAGCAGCTTAGCGGACGCGACCCAGTACTTC

clone size: NA
D gene: TRBD2
V gene: TRBV12-3/TRBV12-4
J gene: TRBJ2-7
CDR3 protein: CASSPLAGGGDEQYF
CDR3 DNA: TGTGCCAGCAGTCCCTTAGCGGGAGGGGGCGACGAGCAGTACTTC

clone size: many
D gene: NA
V gene: TRBV7-2
J gene: TRBJ1-2
CDR3 protein: CASSLALGLANYGYTF
CDR3 DNA: TGTGCCAGCAGCTTAGCGTTGGGGTTGGCTAACTATGGCTACACCTTC

clone size: many
D gene: TRBD2
V gene: TRBV25-1
J gene: TRBJ2-7
CDR3 protein: CASSARAGLDPYEQYF
CDR3 DNA: TGTGCCAGCAGTGCTAGGGCCGGACTAGACCCCTACGAGCAGTACTTC

clone size: many
D gene: NA
V gene: TRBV19
J gene: TRBJ2-5
CDR3 protein: CASSIEREGTQYF
CDR3 DNA: TGTGCCAGTAGTATAGAGCGCGAAGGGACCCAGTACTTC

clone size: many
D gene: NA
V gene: TRBV6-4
J gene: TRBJ1-1
CDR3 protein: CASSDSEEGTEAFF
CDR3 DNA: TGTGCCAGCAGTGACTCGGAGGAGGGCACTGAAGCTTTCTTT

clone size: many
D gene: NA
V gene: TRBV6-2/TRBV6-3
J gene: TRBJ2-7
CDR3 protein: CASSPGDWEYNEQYF
CDR3 DNA: TGTGCCAGCAGCCCAGGTGACTGGGAGTATAACGAGCAGTACTTC

clone size: many
D gene: NA
V gene: TRBV30
J gene: TRBJ1-5
CDR3 protein: CAWSAGGVNQPQHF
CDR3 DNA: TGTGCCTGGAGTGCCGGCGGAGTCAATCAGCCCCAGCATTTT

clone size: many
D gene: TRBD1
V gene: TRBV20-1
J gene: TRBJ1-6
CDR3 protein: CSAGHRGRIPLHF
CDR3 DNA: TGCAGTGCTGGGCACAGGGGGCGGATACCCCTCCACTTT

clone size: many
D gene: TRBD2
V gene: TRBV7-2
J gene: TRBJ2-5
CDR3 protein: CASSGSGTTQETQYF
CDR3 DNA: TGTGCCAGCAGCGGATCCGGGACTACCCAAGAGACCCAGTACTTC

clone size: NA
D gene: TRBD1
V gene: TRBV28
J gene: TRBJ1-1
CDR3 protein: CASSLSGTENTEAFF
CDR3 DNA: TGTGCCAGCAGTTTATCCGGGACAGAGAACACTGAAGCTTTCTTT

clone size: many
D gene: NA
V gene: TRBV20-1
J gene: TRBJ2-5
CDR3 protein: CSAKNPIQETQYF
CDR3 DNA: TGCAGTGCTAAAAACCCGATTCAAGAGACCCAGTACTTC

clone size: few
D gene: NA
V gene: TRBV4-1
J gene: TRBJ1-1
CDR3 protein: CASSQVGGSSEAFF
CDR3 DNA: TGCGCCAGCAGCCAAGTAGGGGGGTCCTCTGAAGCTTTCTTT

clone size: many
D gene: NA
V gene: TRBV29-1
J gene: TRBJ1-1
CDR3 protein: CSVGGQWTEAFF
CDR3 DNA: TGCAGCGTGGGCGGGCAGTGGACTGAAGCTTTCTTT

clone size: many
D gene: NA
V gene: TRBV5-6
J gene: TRBJ2-7
CDR3 protein: CASSPVGRSYEQYF
CDR3 DNA: TGTGCCAGCAGCCCGGTAGGGCGGAGCTACGAGCAGTACTTC

clone size: many
D gene: TRBD2
V gene: TRBV11-2
J gene: TRBJ2-7
CDR3 protein: CASSPLAGGPTPLGEQYF
CDR3 DNA: TGTGCCAGCAGCCCTTTAGCGGGAGGGCCGACCCCGTTAGGCGAGCAGTACTTC

clone size: many
D gene: NA
V gene: TRBV20-1
J gene: TRBJ2-7
CDR3 protein: CSGMSSYEQYF
CDR3 DNA: TGCAGTGGTATGAGCTCCTACGAGCAGTACTTC

clone size: many
D gene: NA
V gene: TRBV12-3/TRBV12-4
J gene: TRBJ1-1
CDR3 protein: CASSLGGAARVTNTEAFF
CDR3 DNA: TGTGCCAGCAGTTTGGGGGGTGCGGCCAGGGTCACTAACACTGAAGCTTTCTTT

clone size: many
D gene: TRBD2
V gene: TRBV5-1
J gene: TRBJ2-7
CDR3 protein: CASSPSLAGGGEQYF
CDR3 DNA: TGCGCCAGCAGCCCAAGTCTCGCGGGAGGGGGAGAGCAGTACTTC

clone size: many
D gene: NA
V gene: TRBV19
J gene: TRBJ1-1
CDR3 protein: CASSPLPGRGTEAFF
CDR3 DNA: TGTGCCAGTAGTCCCCTCCCGGGTAGGGGCACTGAAGCTTTCTTT

clone size: few
D gene: NA
V gene: TRBV20-1
J gene: TRBJ2-3
CDR3 protein: CSASSPRESTDTQYF
CDR3 DNA: TGCAGTGCTAGTTCCCCCAGGGAGAGCACAGATACGCAGTATTTT

clone size: many
D gene: NA
V gene: TRBV7-9
J gene: TRBJ2-5
CDR3 protein: CASSWDLQETQYF
CDR3 DNA: TGTGCCAGCAGCTGGGACCTCCAAGAGACCCAGTACTTC

clone size: NA
D gene: NA
V gene: TRBV12-3/TRBV12-4
J gene: TRBJ2-7
CDR3 protein: CASSFDPYEQYF
CDR3 DNA: TGTGCCAGCAGTTTTGATCCGTACGAGCAGTACTTC

clone size: many
D gene: NA
V gene: TRBV29-1
J gene: TRBJ1-2
CDR3 protein: CSVEPGLYGYTF
CDR3 DNA: TGCAGCGTTGAACCGGGATTATATGGCTACACCTTC

clone size: few
D gene: TRBD2
V gene: TRBV11-2
J gene: TRBJ2-2
CDR3 protein: CASSSGLALNTGELFF
CDR3 DNA: TGTGCCAGCAGCTCGGGACTAGCGCTGAACACCGGGGAGCTGTTTTTT

clone size: few
D gene: NA
V gene: TRBV5-6
J gene: TRBJ1-1
CDR3 protein: CASSLLSGTEAFF
CDR3 DNA: TGTGCCAGCAGCTTGCTATCGGGAACTGAAGCTTTCTTT

clone size: NA
D gene: NA
V gene: TRBV5-1
J gene: TRBJ2-7
CDR3 protein: CASSHMISGSRYEQYF
CDR3 DNA: TGCGCCAGCAGCCATATGATCTCCGGGAGCAGATACGAGCAGTACTTC

clone size: many
D gene: NA
V gene: TRBV28
J gene: TRBJ2-4
CDR3 protein: CASSFNRGGYIQYF
CDR3 DNA: TGTGCCAGCAGTTTTAACAGGGGAGGCTACATTCAGTACTTC

clone size: many
D gene: NA
V gene: TRBV6-2/TRBV6-3
J gene: TRBJ2-6
CDR3 protein: CASSRRGTGANVLTF
CDR3 DNA: TGTGCCAGCAGCCGCAGGGGCACTGGGGCCAACGTCCTGACTTTC

clone size: many
D gene: NA
V gene: TRBV20-1
J gene: TRBJ2-7
CDR3 protein: CSARALAYEQYF
CDR3 DNA: TGCAGTGCTAGAGCTCTAGCCTACGAGCAGTACTTC

clone size: NA
D gene: NA
V gene: TRBV13
J gene: TRBJ2-2
CDR3 protein: CASSSRGEETGELFF
CDR3 DNA: TGTGCCAGCAGCTCCCGGGGCGAGGAGACCGGGGAGCTGTTTTTT

clone size: many
D gene: TRBD1
V gene: TRBV25-1
J gene: TRBJ2-7
CDR3 protein: CASSVGPGGRGRTNEQYF
CDR3 DNA: TGTGCCAGCAGTGTGGGCCCAGGGGGACGTGGGAGAACCAACGAGCAGTACTTC

clone size: many
D gene: NA
V gene: TRBV20-1
J gene: TRBJ2-5
CDR3 protein: CSATSLMETQYF
CDR3 DNA: TGCAGTGCTACTAGTTTGATGGAGACCCAGTACTTC

clone size: NA
D gene: NA
V gene: TRBV2
J gene: TRBJ1-5
CDR3 protein: CASSDQDLPQHF
CDR3 DNA: TGTGCCAGCAGTGACCAGGATCTCCCCCAGCATTTT

clone size: NA
D gene: NA
V gene: TRBV4-3
J gene: TRBJ2-2
CDR3 protein: CASSQGQAGTGELFF
CDR3 DNA: TGCGCCAGCAGCCAAGGACAGGCGGGCACCGGGGAGCTGTTTTTT

clone size: many
D gene: TRBD2
V gene: TRBV5-1
J gene: TRBJ2-5
CDR3 protein: CASSVTSGEETQYF
CDR3 DNA: TGCGCCAGCAGCGTGACTAGCGGGGAAGAGACCCAGTACTTC

clone size: many
D gene: TRBD1
V gene: TRBV7-1
J gene: TRBJ1-1
CDR3 protein: CASSSFVDRARMWWNTEAFF
CDR3 DNA: TGTGCCAGCAGCTCTTTCGTGGACAGGGCCCGTATGTGGTGGAACACTGAAGCTTTCTTT

clone size: NA
D gene: NA
V gene: TRBV6-5
J gene: TRBJ1-6
CDR3 protein: CASSYSGSRSSPLHF
CDR3 DNA: TGTGCCAGCAGTTACTCGGGCTCAAGGAGTTCACCCCTCCACTTT

clone size: many
D gene: NA
V gene: TRBV11-2
J gene: TRBJ1-1
CDR3 protein: CASSLFGTEAFF
CDR3 DNA: TGTGCCAGCAGCTTGTTCGGCACTGAAGCTTTCTTT

clone size: NA
D gene: TRBD1
V gene: TRBV12-3/TRBV12-4
J gene: TRBJ1-5
CDR3 protein: CASSPLPRGHQPQHF
CDR3 DNA: TGTGCCAGCAGCCCTCTTCCAAGGGGGCATCAGCCCCAGCATTTT

clone size: many
D gene: NA
V gene: TRBV20-1
J gene: TRBJ2-7
CDR3 protein: CSALGTLLGEQYF
CDR3 DNA: TGCAGTGCCCTGGGGACTCTCCTAGGCGAGCAGTACTTC

clone size: many
D gene: TRBD2
V gene: TRBV10-3
J gene: TRBJ2-2
CDR3 protein: CAIRKLAGTNTGELFF
CDR3 DNA: TGTGCCATCAGAAAACTAGCGGGGACGAACACCGGGGAGCTGTTTTTT

clone size: many
D gene: NA
V gene: TRBV10-3
J gene: TRBJ2-7
CDR3 protein: CASGLNYEQYF
CDR3 DNA: TGTGCCTCAGGACTAAACTACGAGCAGTACTTC

clone size: NA
D gene: NA
V gene: TRBV18
J gene: TRBJ2-7
CDR3 protein: CASSPNPSNEQYF
CDR3 DNA: TGTGCCAGCTCACCGAATCCCTCGAACGAGCAGTACTTC

clone size: many
D gene: NA
V gene: TRBV5-1
J gene: TRBJ1-1
CDR3 protein: CASSPREGITEAFF
CDR3 DNA: TGCGCCAGCAGCCCCAGGGAAGGTATCACTGAAGCTTTCTTT

clone size: many
D gene: TRBD1
V gene: TRBV12-3/TRBV12-4
J gene: TRBJ2-7
CDR3 protein: CASSFGTGSGQYF
CDR3 DNA: TGTGCCAGCAGTTTCGGGACAGGGTCCGGGCAGTACTTC

clone size: many
D gene: TRBD1
V gene: TRBV20-1
J gene: TRBJ2-2
CDR3 protein: CSATKYRDRALANTGELFF
CDR3 DNA: TGCAGTGCTACGAAATACCGGGACAGGGCGTTAGCGAACACCGGGGAGCTGTTTTTT

clone size: many
D gene: NA
V gene: TRBV12-3/TRBV12-4
J gene: TRBJ1-5
CDR3 protein: CASSLDPLDQPQHF
CDR3 DNA: TGTGCCAGCAGTTTAGACCCTCTAGATCAGCCCCAGCATTTT

clone size: many
D gene: NA
V gene: TRBV20-1
J gene: TRBJ2-7
CDR3 protein: CSASNGGTLYEQYF
CDR3 DNA: TGCAGTGCTAGTAACGGCGGGACCCTCTACGAGCAGTACTTC

clone size: many
D gene: NA
V gene: TRBV29-1
J gene: TRBJ1-2
CDR3 protein: CSVTSEYNYGYTF
CDR3 DNA: TGCAGCGTGACAAGCGAATATAACTATGGCTACACCTTC

clone size: NA
D gene: TRBD2
V gene: TRBV20-1
J gene: TRBJ2-7
CDR3 protein: CSAKRGLAANSYEQYF
CDR3 DNA: TGCAGTGCTAAACGGGGACTAGCGGCCAACTCCTACGAGCAGTACTTC

clone size: many
D gene: TRBD2
V gene: TRBV7-2
J gene: TRBJ2-7
CDR3 protein: CASSKTSANSYEQYF
CDR3 DNA: TGTGCCAGCAGCAAAACTAGCGCGAACTCCTACGAGCAGTACTTC

clone size: many
D gene: NA
V gene: TRBV11-1
J gene: TRBJ1-1
CDR3 protein: CASSPGPGVTNTEAFF
CDR3 DNA: TGTGCCAGCAGCCCGGGCCCGGGGGTTACGAACACTGAAGCTTTCTTT

clone size: many
D gene: TRBD1
V gene: TRBV29-1
J gene: TRBJ2-7
CDR3 protein: CSVGSTGSLYEQYF
CDR3 DNA: TGCAGCGTGGGGTCGACAGGGTCCCTCTACGAGCAGTACTTC

clone size: many
D gene: TRBD2
V gene: TRBV20-1
J gene: TRBJ2-5
CDR3 protein: CSARELAGEAETQYF
CDR3 DNA: TGCAGTGCTAGAGAGCTAGCGGGAGAGGCGGAGACCCAGTACTTC

clone size: many
D gene: TRBD1
V gene: TRBV27
J gene: TRBJ2-5
CDR3 protein: CASSLTGQSKTQYF
CDR3 DNA: TGTGCCAGCAGTTTAACGGGACAGTCGAAGACCCAGTACTTC